This passage covers 17 T cell receptor beta chains from one sample sequenced in a study of cytomegalovirus exposure and HLA in healthy donors. 13 Jbeta primers and 60 Vbeta primers were used for the PCR. Data came from immunoSEQ multiplex PCR; TCRdb stores just in-frame clones and leaves some out. The repertoire has about 140,000 clones, approximately 84% of them found once; the top ten carry 1.4% to 1.5%. The material sequenced was PBMCs. The receptors shown here come from a man younger than 40 in good health and CMV-seropositive.

V usage is TRBV27 and J usage is TRBJ2-3; 7 nucleotides agree with TRBD2. Germline-derived CDR1 and CDR2 are MNHEY and SMNVEV (reference sequence). The CDR3 has 15 residues. V lost 2 bases and J lost 5; bases outside the gene matches: 7. For the CDR3, the DNA is TGTGCCAGCAGTTTAACGACTAGCTTGGGAGATACGCAGTATTTT. It specifies CASSLTTSLGDTQYF.

The chain is built from TRBV9 and TRBJ2-7; 9 positions match TRBD1. This CDR3 region has 14 residues. Per germline, CDR1 SGDLS and CDR2 YYNGEE. V lost 0 bases and J lost 4; bases outside the gene matches: 2. CDR3 nucleotide sequence: TGTGCCAGCAGCGTAGATGACAGGGGGTACGAGCAGTACTTC. This encodes CASSVDDRGYEQYF.

The chain recombines TRBV18 with TRBJ2-7; the match to TRBD1 covers 8 bases. This CDR3 is built from 15 residues. Germline-derived CDR1 and CDR2 are KGHSH and LQKENI. The ends lost 0 bases at V and 7 bases at J; junction bases unmatched: 8. For the CDR3, the DNA is TGTGCCAGCTCACCACCGCCCCAGGGGGCGCGAGAGCAGTACTTC. Protein product: CASSPPPQGAREQYF.

J is TRBJ2-7 and V is TRBV5-1; D is undetermined. Deletions cut 2 bases from V and 2 bases from J, with 14 bases between. The germline V gene encodes CDR1 SGHRS and CDR2 YFSETQ. The CDR3 has 15 amino acids. The CDR3 loop is CASSLFELTAYEQYF. The CDR3, as DNA: TGCGCCAGCAGCTTATTCGAGCTGACTGCCTACGAGCAGTACTTC.

In DNA form, the CDR3 reads TGTGCCAGCTCTCACACCGGGACTTTGAACACCGGGGAGCTGTTTTTT. This encodes CASSHTGTLNTGELFF. The chain joins TRBV18 to TRBJ2-2; TRBD2 might be the D (6 bases). Germline-derived CDR1 and CDR2 are KGHSH and LQKENI. The CDR3 covers 16 residues. V shed 6 bases and J shed 1 base, with 15 bases lying between them.

The J gene is TRBJ2-5, the V gene TRBV9, with 7 positions matching TRBD1. The end of the DNA fits TRBJ2-7 better, so the J call may be wrong. This CDR3 contains 15 residues. Germline V CDR1 and CDR2: SGDLS, YYNGEE. For the CDR3, the DNA is TGTGCCAGCAGCGTATCCCAGGGGGACATTAACGAGCAGTACTTC. It encodes CASSVSQGDINEQYF.

The chain recombines TRBV10-2 with TRBJ1-3; D is undetermined. The CDR3 totals 15 residues. Trimming cost V 0 bases and J 0 bases, with 6 bases left between them. Germline V gene lookup returns CDR1 WSHSY and CDR2 SAAADI. The CDR3 region has the DNA TGCGCCAGCAGTGAGTCCCTCCTCTCTGGAAACACCATATATTTT. Its protein product is CASSESLLSGNTIYF.

This chain joins TRBV28 and TRBJ1-5, with TRBD1 identical over 7 bases. The CDR3 loop spans 19 amino acids. The germline V gene encodes CDR1 MDHEN and CDR2 SYDVKM. V dropped 3 bases and J dropped 6; count of bases not matched to a gene: 20. CDR3 loop: CASSFVWTSRDRAAQPQHF. CDR3 DNA: TGTGCCAGCAGTTTTGTTTGGACGAGCCGCGACAGGGCTGCTCAGCCCCAGCATTTT. The full variable domain, rest sourced from reference TRBV28 and TRBJ1-5, is DVKVTQSSRYLVKRTGEKVFLECVQDMDHENMFWYRQDPGLGLRLIYFSYDVKMKEKGDIPEGYSVSREKKERFSLILESASTNQTSMYLCASSFVWTSRDRAAQPQHFGDGTRLSIL.

With regard to this clone: The sample carries other DNA sequences with the same CDR3. The chain joins TRBV19 to TRBJ1-6; 7 bases match TRBD1. In germline, CDR1 is LNHDA, CDR2 SQIVND (reference sequence). The length of the CDR3 is 14 residues. V lost 3 bases to trimming and J lost 8 bases; unmatched junction nucleotides: 4. The CDR3 DNA reads TGTGCCAGTAGTATGGGGACAGCCTATTCACCCCTCCACTTT. It specifies CASSMGTAYSPLHF.

The rearrangement joins TRBV4-1 to TRBJ1-2; 10 bases match TRBD1. Trimming cost V 1 base and J 7 bases; bases outside gene matches: 6. Germline V gene sequence: CDR1 MGHRA, CDR2 YSYEKL. The CDR3 spans 15 residues. The CDR3 nucleotides read TGCGCCAGCAGCCAAGGACAGGGGGCGCTAGGTGGCTACACCTTC. This codes for CASSQGQGALGGYTF.

V usage is TRBV19 and J usage is TRBJ2-7; D is perhaps TRBD1 (5 bases). CDR1 and CDR2 (germline): LNHDA, SQIVND (reference sequence). The V end lost 5 bases, the J end lost 7 bases, and 9 bases lay between the germline ends. The CDR3 has 11 amino acids. The DNA of the CDR3 is TGTGCCAGTAGTCAGGGTGAAGAGCAGTACTTC. This gives the protein CASSQGEEQYF. Complete variable domain (other parts from reference TRBV19 and TRBJ2-7): DGGITQSPKYLFRKEGQNVTLSCEQNLNHDAMYWYRQDPGQGLRLIYYSQIVNDFQKGDIAEGYSVSREKKESFPLTVTSAQKNPTAFYLCASSQGEEQYFGPGTRLTVT.

V usage is TRBV14 and J usage is TRBJ2-1; 13 nucleotides align to TRBD2. Germline CDR1 is SGHDN and CDR2 is FVKESK. There are 16 residues in the CDR3. With V trimmed by 4 bases and J by 7 bases, 7 bases remained unmatched. The CDR3 nucleotides read TGTGCCAGCAGCCTATGGACTAGCGGGAGTTCAAATGAGCAGTTCTTC. It yields the protein CASSLWTSGSSNEQFF. Variable domain in full (rest from reference TRBV14 and TRBJ2-1): EAGVTQFPSHSVIEKGQTVTLRCDPISGHDNLYWYRRVMGKEIKFLLHFVKESKQDESGMPNNRFLAERTGGTYSTLKVQPAELEDSGVYFCASSLWTSGSSNEQFFGPGTRLTVL.

With regard to this clone: Other DNA sequences from this sample encode an identical CDR3 as well. This chain links TRBV5-1 with TRBJ2-3; 15 bases agree with TRBD2. Germline CDR1 and CDR2: SGHRS and YFSETQ. V lost 4 bases and J lost 3; bases outside the gene matches: 3. This CDR3 spans 16 amino acids. The CDR3 DNA reads TGCGCCAGCAGCCCGGGACTAGCGGGAGGTACAGATACGCAGTATTTT. This gives the protein CASSPGLAGGTDTQYF.

The chain combines TRBV5-4 with TRBJ2-1; 8 bases align to TRBD1. Trimming at V came to 0 bases and at J to 8 bases, leaving 13 bases not matched to a gene. The germline CDR1 and CDR2 sequences are SGHNT and YYREEE (reference sequence). CDR3 length equals 17 residues. Here the CDR3 reads CASSLGAPGQEFDEQFF. CDR3 in DNA: TGTGCCAGCAGCTTGGGGGCTCCGGGACAGGAGTTCGATGAGCAGTTCTTC.

In its sample, this clone was seen a few times. V usage is TRBV10-3 and J usage is TRBJ1-1; TRBD1 agrees at 8 bases. Germline assignment: CDR1 ENHRY and CDR2 SYGVKD. With V trimmed by 4 bases and J by 3 bases, 4 bases remained unmatched. The CDR3 is made up of 14 amino acids. The DNA of the CDR3 is TGTGCCATCAGTGGGACAGGGACGGACACTGAAGCTTTCTTT. Translation gives CAISGTGTDTEAFF.

Worth noting for this clone: Other DNA sequences in this sample translate to the same CDR3. V is TRBV28 and J is TRBJ1-2, with D maybe TRBD1 (6 bases). Trimming removed 5 bases from V and 2 bases from J, with 12 bases in between. The germline V gene has CDR1 MDHEN and CDR2 SYDVKM. This CDR3 is 14 amino acids long. CDR3 in DNA: TGTGCCAGCAGTCCAGCTACAGGGAACTATGGCTACACCTTC. It codes for CASSPATGNYGYTF.

The chain recombines TRBV28 with TRBJ1-2; maybe TRBD1 (5 bases). Trimming pared 2 bases from V and 8 bases from J, leaving 12 bases between. The CDR3 totals 13 residues. Germline loops: CDR1 MDHEN, CDR2 SYDVKM. In DNA, the CDR3 is TGTGCCAGCAGTTTAGGGAGGGGATTAGGCTACACCTTC. It encodes CASSLGRGLGYTF.